This T cell receptor (beta chain) is drawn from a study of blood T cells in healthy people across ages. Together with a sample-barcoded 5' primer, a J-beta primer mix was included in a second PCR lasting roughly 7 to 11 cycles. TCRdb redid the calling of the 5' RACE reads with MiXCR, one entry per CDR3 protein. The sample shows roughly 1,700,000 distinct CDR3 sequences, 28% of them seen only once. V lost 2 bases and J lost 0; bases outside the gene matches: 15. CDR3 length: 19 residues. CDR1 and CDR2 (germline): SEHNR, FQNEAQ (reference sequence). This clonotype was detected ten times or more. Per sample, no less than 5 micrograms of total RNA were extracted.

The receptor was derived from a woman younger than 45 in good health. The sequenced sample consisted of blood. The rearrangement links TRBV7-9 to TRBJ2-5, with 7 bases matching TRBD2. CDR3 nucleotides: TGTGCCAGCAGCTTAATCTCCGGGTCGTTAGCGGGCTACCAAGAGACCCAGTACTTC. This translates into CASSLISGSLAGYQETQYF.